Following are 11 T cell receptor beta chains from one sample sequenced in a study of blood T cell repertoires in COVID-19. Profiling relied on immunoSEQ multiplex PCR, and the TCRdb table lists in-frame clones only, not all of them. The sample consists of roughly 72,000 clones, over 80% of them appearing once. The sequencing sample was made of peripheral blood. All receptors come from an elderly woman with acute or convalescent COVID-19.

CDR3 nucleotide sequence: TGTGCCAGCAGCTTATCGGATAGTAGCGGCTACGAGCAGTACTTC. This sequence encodes CASSLSDSSGYEQYF. V is TRBV7-6 and J is TRBJ2-7; the D gene is possibly TRBD2 (6 bases). The CDR3 is made up of 15 amino acids. Germline V gives CDR1 SGHVS, CDR2 FNYEAQ. Deletions cut 2 bases from V and 3 bases from J, with 14 bases between. The whole variable domain, remainder taken from reference TRBV7-6 and TRBJ2-7, is GAGVSQSPRYKVTKRGQDVALRCDPISGHVSLYWYRQALGQGPEFLTYFNYEAQQDKSGLPNDRFSAERPEGSISTLTIQRTEQRDSAMYRCASSLSDSSGYEQYFGPGTRLTVT.

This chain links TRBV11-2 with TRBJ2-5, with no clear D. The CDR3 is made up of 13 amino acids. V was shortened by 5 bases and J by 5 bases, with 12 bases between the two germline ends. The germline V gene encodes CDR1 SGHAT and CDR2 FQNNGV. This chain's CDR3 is CASSPSPRETQYF. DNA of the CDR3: TGTGCCAGCAGCCCCTCTCCTCGGGAGACCCAGTACTTC.

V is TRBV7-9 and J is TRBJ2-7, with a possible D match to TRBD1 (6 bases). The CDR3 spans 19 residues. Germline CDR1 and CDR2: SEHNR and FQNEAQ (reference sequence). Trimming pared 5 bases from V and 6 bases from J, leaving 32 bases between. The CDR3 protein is CASSTSGGGGIGKVSEQYF. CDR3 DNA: TGTGCCAGCAGCACATCTGGTGGGGGCGGAATCGGGAAAGTTAGCGAGCAGTACTTC. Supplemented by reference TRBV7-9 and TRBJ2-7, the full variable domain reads DTGVSQNPRHKITKRGQNVTFRCDPISEHNRLYWYRQTLGQGPEFLTYFQNEAQLEKSRLLSDRFSAERPKGSFSTLEIQRTEQGDSAMYLCASSTSGGGGIGKVSEQYFGPGTRLTVT.

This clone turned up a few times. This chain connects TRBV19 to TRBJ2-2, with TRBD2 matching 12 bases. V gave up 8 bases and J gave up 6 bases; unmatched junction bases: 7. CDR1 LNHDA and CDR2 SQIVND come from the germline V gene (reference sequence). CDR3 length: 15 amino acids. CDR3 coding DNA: TGTGCCAGTTCCCCTGGACTAGCGGGACCCGGGGAGCTGTTTTTT. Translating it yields CASSPGLAGPGELFF.

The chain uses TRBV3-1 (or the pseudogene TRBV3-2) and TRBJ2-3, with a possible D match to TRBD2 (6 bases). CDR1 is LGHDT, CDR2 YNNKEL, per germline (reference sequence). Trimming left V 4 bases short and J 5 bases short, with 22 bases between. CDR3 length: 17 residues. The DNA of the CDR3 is TGTGCCAGCAGCCCCCCCGTGGGGCGGGATGGAGGAGATACGCAGTATTTT. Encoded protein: CASSPPVGRDGGDTQYF.

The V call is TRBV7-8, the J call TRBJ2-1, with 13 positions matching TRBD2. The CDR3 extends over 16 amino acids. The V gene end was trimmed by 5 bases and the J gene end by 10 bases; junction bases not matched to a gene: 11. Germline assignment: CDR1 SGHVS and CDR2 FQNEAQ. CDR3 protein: CASSRTSGRAWREQFF. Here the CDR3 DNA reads TGTGCCAGCAGCCGAACTAGCGGGAGGGCTTGGAGGGAGCAGTTCTTC. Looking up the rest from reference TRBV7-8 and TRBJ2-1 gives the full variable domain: GAGVSQSPRYKVAKRGQDVALRCDPISGHVSLFWYQQALGQGPEFLTYFQNEAQLDKSGLPSDRFFAERPEGSVSTLKIQRTQQEDSAVYLCASSRTSGRAWREQFFGPGTRLTVL.

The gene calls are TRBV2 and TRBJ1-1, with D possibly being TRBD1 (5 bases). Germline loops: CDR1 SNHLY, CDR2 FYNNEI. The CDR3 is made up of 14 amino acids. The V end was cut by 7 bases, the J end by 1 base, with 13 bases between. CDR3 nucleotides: TGTGCCAGCATGGTCAACAGGCCGAACACTGAAGCTTTCTTT. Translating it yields CASMVNRPNTEAFF. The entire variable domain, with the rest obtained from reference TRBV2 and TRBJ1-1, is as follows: EPEVTQTPSHQVTQMGQEVILRCVPISNHLYFYWYRQILGQKVEFLVSFYNNEISEKSEIFDDQFSVERPDGSNFTLKIRSTKLEDSAMYFCASMVNRPNTEAFFGQGTRLTVV.

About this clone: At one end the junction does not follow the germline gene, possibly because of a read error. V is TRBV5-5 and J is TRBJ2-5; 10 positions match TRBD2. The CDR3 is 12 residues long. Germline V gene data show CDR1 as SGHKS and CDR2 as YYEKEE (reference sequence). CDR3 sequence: CASSLLTSGWDF. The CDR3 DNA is TGTGCCAGCAGCTTATTGACTAGCGGGTGGGACTTC.

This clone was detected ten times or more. The CDR3 DNA sequence: TGTGCCAGCAGTCCTCATGGACAGGTCGGCTATGGCTACACCTTC. Protein product: CASSPHGQVGYGYTF. The chain links TRBV9 to TRBJ1-2; 7 bases align to TRBD1. The CDR3 loop spans 15 amino acids. From germline, CDR1 is SGDLS and CDR2 YYNGEE. The V gene end was trimmed by 5 bases and the J gene end by 4 bases; junction bases not matched to a gene: 11.

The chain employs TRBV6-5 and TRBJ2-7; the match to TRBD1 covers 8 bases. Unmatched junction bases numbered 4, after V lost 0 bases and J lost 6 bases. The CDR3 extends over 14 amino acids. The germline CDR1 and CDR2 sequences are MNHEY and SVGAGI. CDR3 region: CASSYSRQGFEQYF. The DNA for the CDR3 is TGTGCCAGCAGTTACTCACGACAGGGGTTCGAGCAGTACTTC.

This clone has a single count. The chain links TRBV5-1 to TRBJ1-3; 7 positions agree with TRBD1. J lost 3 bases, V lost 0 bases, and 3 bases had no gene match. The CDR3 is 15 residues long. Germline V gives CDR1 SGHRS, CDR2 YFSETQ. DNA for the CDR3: TGCGCCAGCAGCTTGGACAGGGGTTATGGAAACACCATATATTTT. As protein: CASSLDRGYGNTIYF.